This T cell receptor beta chain was sequenced for a study of T cell responses to AZD1222 COVID-19 vaccine. Whole-study results and caveats: Nearly half of spike-specific TCRs reportedly target unmutated variant regions. Among AZD1222 vaccinees, only six or seven were seropositive at baseline. The study sampled repertoires only after the peak T cell response. Donors, mostly white British, included more females; clonal diversity was possibly underestimated.

Clones were read by immunoSEQ multiplex PCR, and TCRdb kept only the in-frame ones, dropping some. The profile shows 200,000 or so clones, around 93% of them singletons. Germline CDR1 reads SGHTA; CDR2 reads FQGNSA. This CDR3 comprises 16 residues. V lost 1 base and J 1 base, leaving 12 bases between the germline ends. Comment on this clone: What it binds is not known.

The sequence was collected from an adult in good health. The genes are TRBV7-2 and TRBJ2-3; D gene ambiguous. The sample in question was peripheral blood, obtained on day 0 of MenACWY control vaccination. As DNA, the CDR3 is TGTGCCAGCAGCTTAGTCTGGAACCTCCGCACAGATACGCAGTATTTT. This translates into CASSLVWNLRTDTQYF.